This T cell receptor (beta chain) is from a study of cytomegalovirus exposure and HLA in healthy donors. About the research overall: In an early release, HLA-typed donors contributed 90 million or so unique TCR sequences. Study findings and constraints: Donors were assumed by presence/absence analyses to have roughly uniform sequencing depth.

The study ran its PCR with 60 Vbeta and 13 Jbeta primers. Clones were sequenced by immunoSEQ multiplex PCR, and TCRdb holds only the in-frame ones, with some missing. This table holds about 200,000 clones, roughly 85% found once. V was pared by 3 bases and J by 4 bases, with 12 bases between. This CDR3 spans 14 amino acids. Per germline, CDR1 SGHVS and CDR2 FQNEAQ. Note on this clone: The antigen is not known.

The rearrangement links TRBV7-8 to TRBJ1-2, with D tentatively TRBD1 (6 bases). This TCR was sampled from a woman aged 45-60 years in good health and CMV-seronegative. Sequenced material: PBMCs. The CDR3 sequence: CASSFGQSTYGYTF. The CDR3 nucleotides read TGTGCCAGCAGCTTTGGACAGTCGACCTATGGCTACACCTTC.